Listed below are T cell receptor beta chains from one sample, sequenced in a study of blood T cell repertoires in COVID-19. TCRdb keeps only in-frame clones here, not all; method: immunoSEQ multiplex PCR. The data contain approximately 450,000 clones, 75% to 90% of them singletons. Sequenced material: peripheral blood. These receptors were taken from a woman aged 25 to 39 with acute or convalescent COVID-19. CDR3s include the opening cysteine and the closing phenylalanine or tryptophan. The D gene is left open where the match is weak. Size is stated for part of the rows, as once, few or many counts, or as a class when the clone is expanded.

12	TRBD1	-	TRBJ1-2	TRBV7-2	TGTGCCAGCAGCCGGACAGGGAATGGCTACACCTTC	CASSRTGNGYTF
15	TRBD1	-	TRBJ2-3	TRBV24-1	TGTGCCACCAGTGATTTGCGACAGGGATCAGATACGCAGTATTTT	CATSDLRQGSDTQYF
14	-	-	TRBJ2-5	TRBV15	TGTGCCACCAGCAGAGAAGACGGGCAAGAGACCCAGTACTTC	CATSREDGQETQYF
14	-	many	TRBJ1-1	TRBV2	TGTGCCAGCATCAGCGGGGGGATTAACACTGAAGCTTTCTTT	CASISGGINTEAFF
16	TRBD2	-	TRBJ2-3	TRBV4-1	TGCGCCAGCAGTTTATCTAGCGGGGAAGTGGCAGATACGCAGTATTTT	CASSLSSGEVADTQYF
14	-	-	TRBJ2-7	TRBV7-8	TGTGCCAGCAGCTTAGCGGGCCTGAACTACGAGCAGTACTTC	CASSLAGLNYEQYF
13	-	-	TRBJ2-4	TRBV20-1	TGCAGTGCTAGTGGGCCAGGAAGTATCATTCAGTACTTC	CSASGPGSIIQYF
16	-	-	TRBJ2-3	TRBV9	TGTGCCAGCAGCGACCGTGAGGGGGGGGTCACAGATACGCAGTATTTT	CASSDREGGVTDTQYF
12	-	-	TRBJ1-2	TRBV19	TGTGCCAGTAGTATTGCATTAACAGATCGCGCCTTC	CASSIALTDRAF
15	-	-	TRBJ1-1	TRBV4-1	TGCGCCAGCAGCCAAGATCCGGGGGGCGCCACTGAAGCTTTCTTT	CASSQDPGGATEAFF
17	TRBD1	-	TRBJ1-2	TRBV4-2	TGTGCCAGCAGCCAAGGGGTTTCGCCGAGGGGGCATTATGGCTACACCTTC	CASSQGVSPRGHYGYTF
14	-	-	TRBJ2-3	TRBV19	TGTGCCAGTAGTAGGCGCGGGGTTAAAGATACGCAGTATTTT	CASSRRGVKDTQYF
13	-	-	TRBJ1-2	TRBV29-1	TGCAGCGTTGAGGCGCAGGGTAGCTATGGCTACACCTTC	CSVEAQGSYGYTF
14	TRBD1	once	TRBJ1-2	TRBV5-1	TGCGCCAGCAGCCGGGACAGCTTTAACTATGGCTACACCTTC	CASSRDSFNYGYTF
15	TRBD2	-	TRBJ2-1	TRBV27	TGTGCCAGCAGTTTATCGGTAGCGGGATTCAATGAGCAGTTCTTC	CASSLSVAGFNEQFF
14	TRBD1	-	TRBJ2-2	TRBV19	TGTGCCAGTAGGGGACAGGCGAACACCGGGGAGCTGTTTTTT	CASRGQANTGELFF
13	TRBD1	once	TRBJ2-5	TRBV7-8	TGTGCCAGTCGGACAGGGAAAGGAGAGACCCAGTACTTC	CASRTGKGETQYF
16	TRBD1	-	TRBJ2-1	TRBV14	TGTGCCAGCAGCGGATTACCGGGACAGGGGGAGAATGAGCAGTTCTTC	CASSGLPGQGENEQFF
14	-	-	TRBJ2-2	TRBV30	TGTGCCTGGAGTGAGGGGCTAAGCACCGGGGAGCTGTTTTTT	CAWSEGLSTGELFF
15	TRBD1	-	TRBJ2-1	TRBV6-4	TGTGCCAGCAGTCCCGGGACAGGGTCCTACAATGAGCAGTTCTTC	CASSPGTGSYNEQFF
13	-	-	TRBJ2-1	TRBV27	TGTGCCAGCACCTTGACCGGGGACAATGAGCAGTTCTTC	CASTLTGDNEQFF
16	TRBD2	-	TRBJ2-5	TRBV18	TGTGCCAGCTCAGTACGGACTAGCGGGGGTCTCGAGACCCAGTACTTC	CASSVRTSGGLETQYF
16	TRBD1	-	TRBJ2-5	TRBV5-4	TGTGCCAGCAGCTTGCCGACCGGTGGGACAGGGGGCGCCCAGTACTTC	CASSLPTGGTGGAQYF
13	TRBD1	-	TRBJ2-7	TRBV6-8	TGTGCCAGCAGTGGGACAGGGGGTCACGAGCAGTACTTC	CASSGTGGHEQYF
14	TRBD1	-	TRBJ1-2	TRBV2	TGTGCCACTTCCTCGGGGACAGGACTTTATGGCTACACCTTC	CATSSGTGLYGYTF
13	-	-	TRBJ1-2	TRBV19	TGTGCCAGTAGTATCGTGGGGGCGCTTGGCTACACCTTC	CASSIVGALGYTF
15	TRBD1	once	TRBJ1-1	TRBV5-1	TGCGCCAGCAGCCCCCGACAGGGGAAGGGGACTGAAGCTTTCTTT	CASSPRQGKGTEAFF
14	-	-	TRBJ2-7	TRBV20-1	TGCAGTGCTAGTCTCGCCAGGCCTGATGGCGAGCAGTACTTC	CSASLARPDGEQYF
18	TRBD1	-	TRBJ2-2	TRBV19	TGTGCCAGTAGTCTGCAACGCCGGGACAGGACGAACACCGGGGAGCTGTTTTTT	CASSLQRRDRTNTGELFF
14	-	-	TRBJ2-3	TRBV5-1	TGCGCCAGCAGCTACAGGGAAAGCACAGATACGCAGTATTTT	CASSYRESTDTQYF
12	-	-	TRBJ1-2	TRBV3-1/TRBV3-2	TGTGCCAGCAGCCAAGGGAAGGGTGGGAGCACCTTC	CASSQGKGGSTF
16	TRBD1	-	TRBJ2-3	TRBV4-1	TGCGCCAGCAGCCAAGAAGGGGGACAGGTCACAGATACGCAGTATTTT	CASSQEGGQVTDTQYF
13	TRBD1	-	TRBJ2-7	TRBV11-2	TGTGCCAGCAGCTTAGATCTGGGACAGGATGCCTACTTC	CASSLDLGQDAYF
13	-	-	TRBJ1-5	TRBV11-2	TGTGCCAGCAGCTTAGGGCCTTATCAGCCCCAGCATTTT	CASSLGPYQPQHF
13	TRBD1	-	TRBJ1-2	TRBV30	TGTGCCTGGAGTGTAGGACAGGGGTATGGCTACACCTTC	CAWSVGQGYGYTF
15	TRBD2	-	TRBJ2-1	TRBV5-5	TGTGCCAGCAGCTACGGGACTAATACCTACAATGAGCAGTTCTTC	CASSYGTNTYNEQFF
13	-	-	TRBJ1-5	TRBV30	TGTGCCTGGAGTGTCCGAGGCAATCAGCCCCAGCATTTT	CAWSVRGNQPQHF
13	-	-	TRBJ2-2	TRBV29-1	TGCAGCGTTGGGAGTCCGAACACCGGGGAGCTGTTTTTT	CSVGSPNTGELFF
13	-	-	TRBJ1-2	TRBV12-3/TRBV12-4	TGTGCCAGCAGTACCGATAACATGGGCGGCTACACCTTC	CASSTDNMGGYTF
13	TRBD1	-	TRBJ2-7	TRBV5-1	TGCGCCAGCAGCGTAGGGACAGAATACGAGCAGTACTTC	CASSVGTEYEQYF
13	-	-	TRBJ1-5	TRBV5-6	TGTGCCAGCAGCGGTAGCCCGGGGCAGCCCCAGCATTTT	CASSGSPGQPQHF
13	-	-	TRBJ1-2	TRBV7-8	TGTGCCAGCAGCGCAAACACAGGGTTGGGCTACACCTTC	CASSANTGLGYTF
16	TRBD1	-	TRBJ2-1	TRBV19	TGTGCCAGTAGTATACCCGGGACAGGGGGCCTAAATGAGCAGTTCTTC	CASSIPGTGGLNEQFF
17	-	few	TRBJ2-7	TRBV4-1	TGCGCCAGCAGCCAAGTCGTCTCGAAAGACAGATCCTTCGAGCAGTACTTC	CASSQVVSKDRSFEQYF
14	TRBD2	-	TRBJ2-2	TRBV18	TGTGCCAGCTCACCCGGGGGGGCCCCCGGGGAGCTGTTTTTT	CASSPGGAPGELFF
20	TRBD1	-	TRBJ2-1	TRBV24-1	TGTGCCACCAGTGATTCCTACAGGGGCTACAAAGAATCCACCTACAATGAGCAGTTCTTC	CATSDSYRGYKESTYNEQFF
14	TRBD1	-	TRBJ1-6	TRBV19	TGTGCCAGTAGTCCGACAGGGAATAATTCACCCCTCCACTTT	CASSPTGNNSPLHF
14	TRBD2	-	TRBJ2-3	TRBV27	TGTGCCAGCAGGGGGGGGAGATACAGAGGTACGCAGTATTTT	CASRGGRYRGTQYF
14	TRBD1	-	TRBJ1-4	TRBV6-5	TGTGCCAGCAGTTGGGACAGGACGAATGAAAAACTGTTTTTT	CASSWDRTNEKLFF
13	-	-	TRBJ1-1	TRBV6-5	TGTGCCAGCAGTCTAAACCCCGGGACTGAAGCTTTCTTT	CASSLNPGTEAFF
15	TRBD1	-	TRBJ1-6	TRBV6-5	TGTGCCACTCACCCCGGGACAGGGTATAATTCACCCCTCCACTTT	CATHPGTGYNSPLHF
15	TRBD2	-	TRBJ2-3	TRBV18	TGTGCCAGCTCACCACCGAACGGGAGGACAGATACGCAGTATTTT	CASSPPNGRTDTQYF
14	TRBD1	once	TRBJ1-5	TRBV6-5	TGTGCCAGCAGTACCCGGACAGGGGATCAGCCCCAGCATTTT	CASSTRTGDQPQHF
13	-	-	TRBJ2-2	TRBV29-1	TGCAGCGTCCAGGGTGAAGGAACCGGGGAGCTGTTTTTT	CSVQGEGTGELFF
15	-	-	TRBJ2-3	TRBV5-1	TGCGCCAGCAGCTTGGGACAGTTAGTCACAGATACGCAGTATTTT	CASSLGQLVTDTQYF